The 31 T cell receptor beta chains below all came from one sample that was sequenced in a study of blood T cell repertoires in COVID-19. Clones were sequenced by immunoSEQ multiplex PCR, and TCRdb holds only the in-frame ones, with some missing. The top ten clones hold more than 4.5% of a sample with roughly 280,000 clones, about 87% of them seen once. The sequenced sample was peripheral blood. The receptors here all came from a woman aged 60-70 years with COVID-19, enrolled during active disease.

This clone has just a few counts. The chain combines TRBV10-3 with TRBJ1-3; tentatively, D is TRBD1 (6 bases). The CDR3 is 18 residues long. Trimming took 2 bases from V and 4 from J, leaving 21 bases between them. Germline V gene sequence: CDR1 ENHRY, CDR2 SYGVKD. The CDR3 sequence is CAISESFLAKGEGNTIYF. CDR3 DNA sequence: TGTGCCATCAGTGAGAGTTTCCTTGCGAAGGGGGAAGGAAACACCATATATTTT.

This rearrangement joins TRBV28 to TRBJ2-7; D gene uncertain. The germline V gene encodes CDR1 MDHEN and CDR2 SYDVKM. V lost 2 bases to trimming and J lost 5 bases, with 16 bases between them. The CDR3 length is 15 residues. CDR3 region: CASSLRRLRGHEQYF. The CDR3 DNA sequence: TGTGCCAGCAGTTTACGCAGGCTCCGTGGGCACGAGCAGTACTTC. The full variable domain, in which reference TRBV28 and TRBJ2-7 provide the parts outside the CDR3, is DVKVTQSSRYLVKRTGEKVFLECVQDMDHENMFWYRQDPGLGLRLIYFSYDVKMKEKGDIPEGYSVSREKKERFSLILESASTNQTSMYLCASSLRRLRGHEQYFGPGTRLTVT.

The V call is TRBV11-1, the J call TRBJ1-2; D is uncertain. The germline V gene encodes CDR1 SGHAT and CDR2 FQDESV (reference sequence). Trimming removed 1 base at V and 5 bases at J, with 8 bases between. The CDR3 extends over 13 amino acids. This chain's CDR3 is CASSLEGGYGYTF. The CDR3 DNA sequence: TGTGCCAGCAGCTTAGAAGGCGGGTATGGCTACACCTTC.

This clone was seen many times. This chain joins TRBV27 and TRBJ2-7; weak D call: TRBD1 (5 bases). This CDR3 spans 14 amino acids. With 5 bases removed from V and 3 bases from J, the gap between germline ends came to 14 bases. Germline V gene lookup returns CDR1 MNHEY and CDR2 SMNVEV (reference sequence). The CDR3 region has the DNA TGTGCCAGCAGTCCCTGGGTTGACAGCTACGAGCAGTACTTC. Translated, it gives CASSPWVDSYEQYF.

The chain uses TRBV29-1 and TRBJ1-1; 7 nucleotides agree with TRBD1. Germline V gene sequence: CDR1 SQVTM, CDR2 ANQGSEA. The V segment lost 7 bases and the J segment 2 bases; nucleotides outside the gene matches: 10. The CDR3 sequence is 14 residues long. CDR3 residues: CSAPGRQGNTEAFF. The CDR3, as DNA: TGCAGCGCCCCCGGTCGACAGGGTAACACTGAAGCTTTCTTT.

The chain recombines TRBV15 with TRBJ2-5, with D unresolved. This CDR3 has 14 residues. The V and J ends lost 0 bases and 6 bases respectively, with 11 bases between them. From germline, CDR1 is LNHNV and CDR2 YYDKDF (reference sequence). The CDR3 DNA is TGTGCCACCAGCAGAGAGACAATCTCCCAGACCCAGTACTTC. The encoded protein is CATSRETISQTQYF.

V gene TRBV28 combines with J gene TRBJ1-1; weak D call: TRBD1 (6 bases). The CDR3 is 16 residues long. Germline CDR1 reads MDHEN; CDR2 reads SYDVKM. The V gene lost 2 bases and the J gene lost 0 bases, with 13 bases spanning the gap. The CDR3 nucleotides read TGTGCCAGCAGTTTAGCGCCGGGACACCTGAACACTGAAGCTTTCTTT. Translation: CASSLAPGHLNTEAFF.

The chain links TRBV7-2 to TRBJ1-5; D remains unclear. Trimming stripped 1 base from V and 11 bases from J, with 12 bases between. CDR1 SGHTA and CDR2 FQGNSA come from the germline V gene. The CDR3 consists of 13 residues. The chain's CDR3 is CASSLGMRAAQHF. The CDR3 nucleotides read TGTGCCAGCAGCTTAGGTATGCGAGCGGCCCAGCATTTT.

The chain carries TRBV6-2 or TRBV6-3 and TRBJ2-7, with D possibly TRBD2 on 5 matching bases. CDR1 MNHEY and CDR2 SVGEGT come from the germline V gene. V dropped 5 bases and J dropped 0 bases, with 20 bases sitting between them. The CDR3 covers 17 residues. CDR3 protein: CASSRAALLGSSYEQYF. In DNA form, the CDR3 reads TGTGCCAGCAGTCGGGCAGCACTGTTAGGGAGCTCCTACGAGCAGTACTTC.

The chain joins TRBV29-1 to TRBJ2-6; D perhaps matches TRBD2 (5 bases). The CDR3 has 15 amino acids. The germline V gene has CDR1 SQVTM and CDR2 ANQGSEA. V shed 3 bases and J shed 2 bases, with 11 bases lying between them. The DNA of the CDR3 is TGCAGCGTTGAGTCAGGAGGTCCTGGGGCCAACGTCCTGACTTTC. The encoded protein is CSVESGGPGANVLTF.

This chain links TRBV6-5 with TRBJ2-7; D remains ambiguous. The germline V gene encodes CDR1 MNHEY and CDR2 SVGAGI. The CDR3 runs 14 residues. V was trimmed by 7 bases and J by 2 bases, leaving 15 bases between them. This CDR3 is CASTPLADTYEQYF. The CDR3 nucleotides are TGTGCCAGCACCCCATTGGCAGATACCTACGAGCAGTACTTC.

The chain employs TRBV19 and TRBJ2-1; the match to TRBD1 covers 8 bases. With V trimmed by 0 bases and J by 7 bases, 5 bases remained unmatched. This CDR3 spans 15 amino acids. The germline V gene encodes CDR1 LNHDA and CDR2 SQIVND (reference sequence). This CDR3 is CASSIDRQGRNEQFF. The CDR3 DNA sequence: TGTGCCAGTAGTATAGATAGACAGGGGCGGAATGAGCAGTTCTTC.

This sequence joins TRBV5-1 and TRBJ2-5; 7 bases align to TRBD1. V was pared by 4 bases and J by 5 bases, with 11 bases of the junction left unmatched. This CDR3 region has 15 residues. Germline V gene lookup returns CDR1 SGHRS and CDR2 YFSETQ. The CDR3 protein is CASSMTGFGLETQYF. The CDR3 region has the DNA TGCGCCAGCAGCATGACAGGGTTCGGCTTGGAGACCCAGTACTTC.

The chain is built from TRBV14 and TRBJ2-2; a weak D match, TRBD1 (5 bases). The CDR3 contains 13 residues. CDR1 is SGHDN and CDR2 is FVKESK in the germline V gene. V was cut by 6 bases and J by 4 bases, with 9 bases left in between. The CDR3 sequence: CASSFDSTGELFF. The DNA of the CDR3 is TGTGCCAGCAGTTTTGACAGCACCGGGGAGCTGTTTTTT.

This clone was picked up many times. The rearrangement uses TRBV4-1 and TRBJ1-4; D gene uncertain. The length of the CDR3 is 13 residues. CDR1 and CDR2 from the germline V gene are MGHRA and YSYEKL. V gave up 4 bases and J gave up 5 bases, with 8 bases separating them. The CDR3 DNA follows: TGCGCCAGCAGCCTGACAAGAAATGAAAAACTGTTTTTT. Translated: CASSLTRNEKLFF.

The chain has TRBV12-3 or TRBV12-4 and TRBJ1-3, with D uncertain. Between the trimmed V and J ends, which lost 5 bases and 0 bases, there was a span of 5 bases. The CDR3 consists of 13 residues. CDR3 DNA sequence: TGTGCCAGCAGTAGGAGCTCTGGAAACACCATATATTTT. Encoded protein: CASSRSSGNTIYF.

This chain connects TRBV28 to TRBJ1-4; 10 bases fit TRBD1. The CDR3 is made up of 19 amino acids. Germline assignment: CDR1 MDHEN and CDR2 SYDVKM. Trimming took 5 bases from V and 4 from J; bases not matched to a gene: 16. CDR3: CASSGAGTGALLFNEKLFF. In DNA, the CDR3 is TGTGCCAGCAGTGGAGCCGGGACAGGGGCCTTACTCTTTAATGAAAAACTGTTTTTT. Looking up the rest from reference TRBV28 and TRBJ1-4 gives the full variable domain: DVKVTQSSRYLVKRTGEKVFLECVQDMDHENMFWYRQDPGLGLRLIYFSYDVKMKEKGDIPEGYSVSREKKERFSLILESASTNQTSMYLCASSGAGTGALLFNEKLFFGSGTQLSVL.

The CDR3 region has the DNA TGTGCCAGCACCCTATCCTCCTTTGGAGGAACTAATGAAAAACTGTTTTTT. It codes for CASTLSSFGGTNEKLFF. The chain joins TRBV28 to TRBJ1-4, with unresolved D. V lost 7 bases to trimming and J lost 1 base, with 19 bases between them. CDR3 size: 17 residues. The V gene's germline CDR1 is MDHEN and CDR2 SYDVKM. Filled out from reference TRBV28 and TRBJ1-4, the complete variable domain reads DVKVTQSSRYLVKRTGEKVFLECVQDMDHENMFWYRQDPGLGLRLIYFSYDVKMKEKGDIPEGYSVSREKKERFSLILESASTNQTSMYLCASTLSSFGGTNEKLFFGSGTQLSVL.

This clone has just a few counts. The chain is built from TRBV4-1 and TRBJ1-5, with a possible D match to TRBD1 (5 bases). The CDR3 totals 14 residues. Between the trimmed V and J ends, which lost 2 bases and 6 bases, there was a span of 11 bases. Germline V gene data show CDR1 as MGHRA and CDR2 as YSYEKL. For the CDR3, the DNA is TGCGCCAGCAGCCAATTGACAGTGTCTCAGCCCCAGCATTTT. Translation: CASSQLTVSQPQHF.

This sequence joins TRBV28 and TRBJ1-2, with 10 bases that match TRBD1. CDR1 is MDHEN and CDR2 is SYDVKM in the germline V gene. V was clipped by 6 bases and J by 5 bases; unmatched bases: 12. The CDR3 totals 16 residues. CDR3 nucleotide sequence: TGTGCCAGCAGCCCCCCGGGACAGGGGACCTGGTATGGCTACACCTTC. It codes for CASSPPGQGTWYGYTF.

The J gene is TRBJ2-7, the V gene TRBV27; 7 nucleotides agree with TRBD2. V lost 4 bases and J lost 4; bases outside the gene matches: 7. Germline loops: CDR1 MNHEY, CDR2 SMNVEV (reference sequence). The CDR3 covers 14 residues. CDR3 DNA: TGTGCCAGCAGTTGGATAGCGGGTGGGTACGAGCAGTACTTC. This encodes CASSWIAGGYEQYF.

This clone has more than one count but fewer than ten. The chain is built from TRBV10-3 and TRBJ1-5, with 7 bases identical to TRBD1. Germline V gives CDR1 ENHRY, CDR2 SYGVKD. CDR3 length equals 13 residues. After removal of 6 bases from V and 7 bases from J, the junction contained 6 bases not matched to a gene. The CDR3 here is CAIRGTAEQPQHF. Written as DNA, the CDR3 is TGTGCCATCAGGGGGACAGCGGAGCAGCCCCAGCATTTT.

The chain combines TRBV5-1 with TRBJ2-3; D might be TRBD2 (6 bases). Germline V gives CDR1 SGHRS, CDR2 YFSETQ. The CDR3 extends over 17 amino acids. V was shortened by 4 bases and J by 6 bases, with 24 bases between the two germline ends. The CDR3 region is CASSPTSGGWGPDTQYF. CDR3 bases: TGCGCCAGCAGCCCGACTTCCGGGGGATGGGGCCCCGATACGCAGTATTTT. Filled out from reference TRBV5-1 and TRBJ2-3, the complete variable domain reads KAGVTQTPRYLIKTRGQQVTLSCSPISGHRSVSWYQQTPGQGLQFLFEYFSETQRNKGNFPGRFSGRQFSNSRSEMNVSTLELGDSALYLCASSPTSGGWGPDTQYFGPGTRLTVL.

The chain joins TRBV20-1 to TRBJ2-3, with 9 bases that match TRBD2. The V and J ends lost 3 bases and 7 bases, in that order; junction bases with no gene match: 11. The germline gives CDR1 DFQATT, CDR2 SNEGSKA (reference sequence). The CDR3 consists of 15 residues. CDR3 amino acids: CSASPLAGSDYTQYF. In DNA form, the CDR3 reads TGCAGTGCTAGTCCCCTAGCGGGATCCGACTATACGCAGTATTTT.

The chain employs TRBV27 and TRBJ2-7; 10 bases are a match to TRBD1. The germline CDR1 and CDR2 sequences are MNHEY and SMNVEV (reference sequence). The CDR3 loop spans 15 amino acids. The V and J ends lost 5 bases and 3 bases, in that order; junction bases with no gene match: 7. Here the CDR3 reads CASSPTGTGVYEQYF. For the CDR3, the DNA is TGTGCCAGCAGTCCCACCGGGACAGGGGTCTACGAGCAGTACTTC.

The chain carries TRBV9 and TRBJ1-1, with D possibly matching TRBD1 (5 bases). The CDR3 has 14 amino acids. Looked up from germline, CDR1 is SGDLS and CDR2 is YYNGEE. V gave up 0 bases and J gave up 1 base, with 7 bases separating them. CDR3 nucleotide sequence: TGTGCCAGCAGCGTAGCCAGGGCGAACACTGAAGCTTTCTTT. Translation gives CASSVARANTEAFF.

This rearrangement joins TRBV29-1 to TRBJ2-7; 9 bases fit TRBD1. V trimming: 6 bases; J trimming: 2 bases; junction bases outside the gene matches: 8. The CDR3 is 14 residues long. Germline-derived CDR1 and CDR2 are SQVTM and ANQGSEA. CDR3 sequence reads: CSVLQGAQAYEQYF. The CDR3 nucleotides read TGCAGCGTCTTACAGGGGGCCCAGGCCTACGAGCAGTACTTC.

The J gene is TRBJ2-1, the V gene TRBV18; 8 bases match TRBD2. The CDR3 is made up of 12 amino acids. Germline V gene data show CDR1 as KGHSH and CDR2 as LQKENI. V shed 3 bases and J 10 bases; nucleotides not matched to a gene: 2. CDR3 bases: TGTGCCAGCTCACCGCGGGGGGAAGAGCAGTTCTTC. This gives the protein CASSPRGEEQFF.

The rearrangement uses TRBV6-2 or TRBV6-3 and TRBJ2-3; 13 bases align to TRBD2. This CDR3 comprises 17 residues. Germline V CDR1 and CDR2: MNHEY, SVGEGT. V shed 2 bases and J 4 bases; nucleotides not matched to a gene: 6. The chain's CDR3 is CASSYHGTSGISDTQYF. CDR3 DNA: TGTGCCAGCAGTTACCATGGGACTAGCGGGATCTCAGATACGCAGTATTTT.

The CDR3 nucleotides are TGTGCCATCAGTGTAAGGGACAGGGGTGGGGAGCAGTACTTC. Protein product: CAISVRDRGGEQYF. The chain joins TRBV10-3 to TRBJ2-7, with TRBD1 matching over 10 bases. CDR3 length equals 14 residues. Germline V gives CDR1 ENHRY, CDR2 SYGVKD. V was clipped by 4 bases and J by 7 bases; unmatched bases: 7.

This clone was detected a few times. The chain couples TRBV18 to TRBJ1-1; possible D gene TRBD1, 5 bases. CDR1 and CDR2 (germline): KGHSH, LQKENI. CDR3 length: 13 amino acids. V gave up 4 bases and J gave up 2 bases, with 8 bases separating them. The CDR3 DNA follows: TGTGCCAGCTCACTAGACAGAAACACTGAAGCTTTCTTT. It is translated as CASSLDRNTEAFF.